This passage covers 4 T cell receptor beta chains from one sample sequenced in a study of blood T cell repertoires in COVID-19. Some clones are missing from TCRdb's copy, which holds only in-frame ones; the method was immunoSEQ multiplex PCR. The table has around 480,000 clones, approximately 89% seen once. The specimen was peripheral blood. These receptors were obtained from a woman aged 50 to 60 with COVID-19, enrolled during active disease.

The rearrangement links TRBV3-1 (or the pseudogene TRBV3-2) to TRBJ1-2; maybe TRBD1 (5 bases). This CDR3 region has 15 residues. V was pared by 2 bases and J by 0 bases, with 10 bases between. Germline CDR1 is LGHDT and CDR2 is YNNKEL (reference sequence). The CDR3 sequence: CASSQMTVTNYGYTF. The CDR3 DNA reads as TGTGCCAGCAGCCAAATGACAGTGACTAACTATGGCTACACCTTC.

V is TRBV25-1 and J is TRBJ1-6; D gene uncertain. The CDR3 contains 13 residues. The germline V and J ends were trimmed by 3 bases and 4 bases, with 4 bases remaining between them. Germline loops: CDR1 MGHDK, CDR2 SYGVNS. The CDR3 loop is CASSDQYNSPLHF. CDR3 DNA sequence: TGTGCCAGCAGTGACCAATATAATTCACCCCTCCACTTT.

The J gene is TRBJ2-7, the V gene TRBV5-4, with a possible D match to TRBD1 (5 bases). CDR1 and CDR2 from the germline V gene are SGHNT and YYREEE (reference sequence). V dropped 6 bases and J dropped 2 bases, with 12 bases sitting between them. The CDR3 is made up of 13 amino acids. The CDR3 DNA reads TGTGCCAGCAACTACCAGGGTACCTACGAGCAGTACTTC. Translation gives CASNYQGTYEQYF.

The J gene is TRBJ2-2, the V gene TRBV15, with D possibly being TRBD2 (6 bases). CDR1 and CDR2 from the germline V gene are LNHNV and YYDKDF (reference sequence). CDR3 length equals 16 residues. V lost 0 bases to trimming and J lost 7 bases, with 15 bases between them. CDR3 in amino acids: CATSRDMRGGGGELFF. The CDR3 coding sequence is TGTGCCACCAGCAGAGATATGAGGGGAGGAGGCGGGGAGCTGTTTTTT.